The 3 T cell receptor beta chains given below trace back to one sample, sequenced in a study of blood T cells in healthy people across ages. Sample-barcoded 5' priming and a J-beta primer mix drove a second PCR of about 6 to 12 cycles. MiXCR was run by TCRdb on the 5' RACE reads, yielding one entry per CDR3 protein. The sample has some 1.4 million distinct CDR3 sequences; around 39% are singletons. Material for sequencing was blood. The origin of the receptors is a woman under 30 in good health.

The CDR3 is CASSRSGTSLYEQYF. The CDR3 nucleotides are TGTGCCAGCAGCCGCTCCGGGACATCCCTCTACGAGCAGTACTTC. This chain connects TRBV14 to TRBJ2-7; D possibly corresponds to TRBD1 (6 bases). V lost 4 bases and J lost 3, with 16 bases in between. The CDR3 runs 15 residues. Germline assignment: CDR1 SGHDN and CDR2 FVKESK.

This clonotype turned up a few times. V gene TRBV27 combines with J gene TRBJ2-3, with 11 nucleotides matching TRBD2. CDR1 and CDR2 from the germline V gene are MNHEY and SMNVEV (reference sequence). The CDR3 runs 17 residues. Trimming removed 8 bases from V and 4 bases from J; junction bases left unmatched: 14. The CDR3 reads CASLGTSGGLTADTQYF. As DNA, the CDR3 is TGTGCCAGCCTTGGAACTAGCGGGGGCCTTACGGCAGATACGCAGTATTTT.

Many counts were recorded for this clonotype. V gene TRBV13 combines with J gene TRBJ2-3; D ambiguous. V was trimmed by 0 bases and J by 6 bases, leaving 7 bases between them. Germline lookup yields CDR1 PRHDT and CDR2 FYEKMQ (reference sequence). CDR3 size: 13 residues. CDR3 amino acids: CASSLGMGDTQYF. CDR3 DNA sequence: TGTGCCAGCAGCTTAGGCATGGGGGATACGCAGTATTTT.